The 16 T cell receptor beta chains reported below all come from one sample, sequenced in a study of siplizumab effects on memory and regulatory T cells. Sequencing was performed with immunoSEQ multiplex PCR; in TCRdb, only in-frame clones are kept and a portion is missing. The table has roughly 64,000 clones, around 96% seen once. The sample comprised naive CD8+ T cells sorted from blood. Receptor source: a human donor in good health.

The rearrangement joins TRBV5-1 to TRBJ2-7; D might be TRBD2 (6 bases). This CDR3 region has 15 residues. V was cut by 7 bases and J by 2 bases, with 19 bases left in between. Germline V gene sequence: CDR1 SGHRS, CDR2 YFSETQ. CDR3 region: CASSPPGTDPYEQYF. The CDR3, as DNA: TGCGCCAGCTCCCCGCCGGGGACTGATCCCTACGAGCAGTACTTC.

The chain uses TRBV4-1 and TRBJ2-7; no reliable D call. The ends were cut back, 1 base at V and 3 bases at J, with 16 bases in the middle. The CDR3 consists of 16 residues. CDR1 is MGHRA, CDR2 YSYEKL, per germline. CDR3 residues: CASSQGSLVVDYEQYF. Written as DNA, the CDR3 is TGCGCCAGCAGCCAAGGGTCTCTAGTAGTCGACTACGAGCAGTACTTC.

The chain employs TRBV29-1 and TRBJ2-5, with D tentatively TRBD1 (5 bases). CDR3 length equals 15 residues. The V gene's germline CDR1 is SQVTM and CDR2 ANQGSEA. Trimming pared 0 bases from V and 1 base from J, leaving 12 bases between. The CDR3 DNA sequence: TGCAGCGTTGAAGATACCTACAGGACCCAAGAGACCCAGTACTTC. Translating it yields CSVEDTYRTQETQYF.

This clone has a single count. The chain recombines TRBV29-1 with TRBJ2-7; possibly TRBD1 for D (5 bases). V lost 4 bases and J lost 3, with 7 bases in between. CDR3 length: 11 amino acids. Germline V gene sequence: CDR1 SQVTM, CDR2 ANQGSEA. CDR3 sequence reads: CSVVQDYEQYF. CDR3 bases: TGCAGCGTTGTACAGGACTACGAGCAGTACTTC.

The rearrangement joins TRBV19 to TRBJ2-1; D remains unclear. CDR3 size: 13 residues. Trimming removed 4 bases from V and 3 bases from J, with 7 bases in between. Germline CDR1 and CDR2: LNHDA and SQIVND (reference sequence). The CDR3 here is CASSKDDYNEQFF. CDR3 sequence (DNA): TGTGCCAGTAGTAAAGATGACTACAATGAGCAGTTCTTC.

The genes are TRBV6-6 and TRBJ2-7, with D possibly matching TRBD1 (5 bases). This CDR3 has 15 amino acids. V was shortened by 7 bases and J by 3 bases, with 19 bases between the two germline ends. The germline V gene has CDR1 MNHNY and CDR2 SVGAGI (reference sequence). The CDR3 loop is CASNRSPTEDYEQYF. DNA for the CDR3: TGTGCCAGCAACCGCTCCCCGACAGAAGACTACGAGCAGTACTTC.

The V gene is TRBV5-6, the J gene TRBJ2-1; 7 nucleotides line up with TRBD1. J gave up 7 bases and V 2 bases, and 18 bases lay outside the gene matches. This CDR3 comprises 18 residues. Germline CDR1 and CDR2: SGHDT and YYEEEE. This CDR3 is CASSLSVVGTVRGNEQFF. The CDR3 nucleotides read TGTGCCAGCAGCTTAAGTGTGGTTGGGACAGTTAGGGGAAATGAGCAGTTCTTC. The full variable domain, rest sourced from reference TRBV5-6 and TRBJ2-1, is DAGVTQSPTHLIKTRGQQVTLRCSPKSGHDTVSWYQQALGQGPQFIFQYYEEEERQRGNFPDRFSGHQFPNYSSELNVNALLLGDSALYLCASSLSVVGTVRGNEQFFGPGTRLTVL.

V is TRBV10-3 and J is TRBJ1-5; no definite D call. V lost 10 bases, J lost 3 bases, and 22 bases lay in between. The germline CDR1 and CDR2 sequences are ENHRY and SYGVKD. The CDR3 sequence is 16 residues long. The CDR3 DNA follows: TGTGCCAAACCTAGAAATACGGAGGACTACAATCAGCCCCAGCATTTT. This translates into CAKPRNTEDYNQPQHF.

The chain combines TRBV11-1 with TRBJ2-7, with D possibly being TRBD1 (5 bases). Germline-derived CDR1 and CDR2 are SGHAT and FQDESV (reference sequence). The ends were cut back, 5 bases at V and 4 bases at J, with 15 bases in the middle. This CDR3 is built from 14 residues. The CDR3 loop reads CASSPDTKAYEQYF. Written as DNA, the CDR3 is TGTGCCAGCAGCCCGGACACCAAAGCTTACGAGCAGTACTTC.

CDR3 protein: CASSYQGKGSYGYTF. In DNA form, the CDR3 reads TGTGCCAGCAGTTACCAGGGAAAGGGGAGCTATGGCTACACCTTC. The V gene is TRBV6-5, the J gene TRBJ1-2; D is perhaps TRBD1 (5 bases). Trimming took off 2 bases at V and 4 bases at J, with 14 bases between the two ends. Per germline, CDR1 MNHEY and CDR2 SVGAGI. This CDR3 comprises 15 residues.

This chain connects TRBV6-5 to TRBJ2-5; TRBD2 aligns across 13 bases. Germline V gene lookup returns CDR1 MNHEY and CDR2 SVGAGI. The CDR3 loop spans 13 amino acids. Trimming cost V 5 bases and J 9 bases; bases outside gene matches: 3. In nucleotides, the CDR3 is TGTGCCAGCAGTGGACTAGCGGGGGAGGCCCAGTACTTC. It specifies CASSGLAGEAQYF.

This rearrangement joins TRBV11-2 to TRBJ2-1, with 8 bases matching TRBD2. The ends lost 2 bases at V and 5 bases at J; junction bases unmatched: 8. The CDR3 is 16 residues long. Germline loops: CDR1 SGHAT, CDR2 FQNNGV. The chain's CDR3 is CASSLWGAGVNNEQFF. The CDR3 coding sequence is TGTGCCAGCAGCTTATGGGGAGCGGGGGTAAACAATGAGCAGTTCTTC.

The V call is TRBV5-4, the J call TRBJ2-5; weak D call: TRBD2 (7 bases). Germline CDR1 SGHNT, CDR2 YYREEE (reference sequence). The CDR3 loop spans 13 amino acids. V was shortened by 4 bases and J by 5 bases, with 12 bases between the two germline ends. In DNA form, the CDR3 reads TGTGCCAGCAGCGGCGGGGGCCAGGAGACCCAGTACTTC. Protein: CASSGGGQETQYF. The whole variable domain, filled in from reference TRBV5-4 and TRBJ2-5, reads ETGVTQSPTHLIKTRGQQVTLRCSSQSGHNTVSWYQQALGQGPQFIFQYYREEENGRGNFPPRFSGLQFPNYSSELNVNALELDDSALYLCASSGGGQETQYFGPGTRLLVL.

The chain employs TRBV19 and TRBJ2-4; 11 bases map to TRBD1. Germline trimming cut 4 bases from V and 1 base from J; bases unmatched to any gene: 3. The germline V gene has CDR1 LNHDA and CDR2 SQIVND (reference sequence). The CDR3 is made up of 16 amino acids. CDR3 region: CASSTGQGAAKNIQYF. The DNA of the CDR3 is TGTGCCAGTAGTACCGGACAGGGGGCGGCCAAAAACATTCAGTACTTC.

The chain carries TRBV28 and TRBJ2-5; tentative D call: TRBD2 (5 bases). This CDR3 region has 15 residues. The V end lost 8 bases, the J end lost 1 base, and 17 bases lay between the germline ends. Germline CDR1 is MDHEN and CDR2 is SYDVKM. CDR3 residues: CASSSADGIQETQYF. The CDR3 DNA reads TGTGCCAGCTCATCCGCCGACGGGATCCAAGAGACCCAGTACTTC.

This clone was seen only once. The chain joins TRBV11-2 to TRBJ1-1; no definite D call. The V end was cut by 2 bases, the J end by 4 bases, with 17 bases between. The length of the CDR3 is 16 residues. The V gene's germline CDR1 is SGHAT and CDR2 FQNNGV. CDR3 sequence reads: CASSLYLVSRLTEAFF. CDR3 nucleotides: TGTGCCAGCAGCTTATATCTCGTTTCCCGGCTCACTGAAGCTTTCTTT.